A selection of T cell receptor beta chains follows, all from one sample in a study of blood T cell repertoires in COVID-19. Some clones are missing from TCRdb's copy, which holds only in-frame ones; the method was immunoSEQ multiplex PCR. This table has around 200,000 clones, just over 85% appearing once. Sequencing used peripheral blood. The source is a man of 80 years or more with acute or convalescent COVID-19. CDR3s include the opening cysteine and the closing phenylalanine or tryptophan. D genes are given only for firm matches. Size values are once, few and many counts, or a class for expanded clones, and some rows have none.

j_gene: TRBJ2-1
v_gene: TRBV7-2
abundance: -
d_gene: TRBD2
CDR3nt: TGTGCCAGCAGTCAAGCGGGAATATCTAAGAATGAGCAGTTCTTC
CDR3aa: CASSQAGISKNEQFF

j_gene: TRBJ1-5
v_gene: TRBV3-1/TRBV3-2
abundance: -
d_gene: TRBD1
CDR3nt: TGTGCCAGCAGCCTAGATGGGACAGGAAATCAGCCCCAGCATTTT
CDR3aa: CASSLDGTGNQPQHF

j_gene: TRBJ2-7
v_gene: TRBV30
abundance: -
d_gene: -
CDR3nt: TGTGCCTGGAGCCCCCCCCCACTCTACGAGCAGTACTTC
CDR3aa: CAWSPPPLYEQYF

j_gene: TRBJ2-1
v_gene: TRBV7-8
abundance: -
d_gene: TRBD2
CDR3nt: TGTGCCAGCACCCCAGCTCTTGCGGGAGGGCCGATCGGTGAGCAGTTCTTC
CDR3aa: CASTPALAGGPIGEQFF

j_gene: TRBJ2-7
v_gene: TRBV18
abundance: -
d_gene: TRBD1
CDR3nt: TGTGCCAGCTCACCACCGGACAGGGGGCCCTACGAGCAGTACTTC
CDR3aa: CASSPPDRGPYEQYF

j_gene: TRBJ1-6
v_gene: TRBV30
abundance: -
d_gene: TRBD1
CDR3nt: TGTGCCTGGCGGCTACCGGGACAGGGGGCGCAAATTAATTCACCCCTCCACTTT
CDR3aa: CAWRLPGQGAQINSPLHF

j_gene: TRBJ1-1
v_gene: TRBV6-5
abundance: few
d_gene: -
CDR3nt: TGTGCCAGCAGTTCCGAGGTGGTGAACACTGAAGCTTTCTTT
CDR3aa: CASSSEVVNTEAFF

j_gene: TRBJ1-5
v_gene: TRBV30
abundance: -
d_gene: -
CDR3nt: TGTGCCTGGAGTGTAGCCAGGGTGGGTCAGCCCCAGCATTTT
CDR3aa: CAWSVARVGQPQHF

j_gene: TRBJ1-1
v_gene: TRBV19
abundance: -
d_gene: TRBD1
CDR3nt: TGTGCCTCAATGACAGGGGGGATTGGTGAAGCTTTCTTT
CDR3aa: CASMTGGIGEAFF

j_gene: TRBJ1-1
v_gene: TRBV5-4
abundance: -
d_gene: -
CDR3nt: TGTGCCAGCAGCGGAGGACGGATCATGAACACTGAAGCTTTCTTT
CDR3aa: CASSGGRIMNTEAFF

j_gene: TRBJ2-2
v_gene: TRBV19
abundance: -
d_gene: TRBD1
CDR3nt: TGTGCCAGTAGTATCCAGGGGACAGGGGGCTACACCGGGGAGCTGTTTTTT
CDR3aa: CASSIQGTGGYTGELFF

j_gene: TRBJ2-2
v_gene: TRBV21-1
abundance: -
d_gene: -
CDR3nt: TGTGCCAGCAGCAAAGTGCTGGGGGCTGAGGACACCGGGGAGCTGTTTTTT
CDR3aa: CASSKVLGAEDTGELFF

j_gene: TRBJ2-3
v_gene: TRBV19
abundance: -
d_gene: -
CDR3nt: TGTGCCAGTAGTCGAGGTGGCGGGCCCAGCACAGATACGCAGTATTTT
CDR3aa: CASSRGGGPSTDTQYF

j_gene: TRBJ2-1
v_gene: TRBV4-3
abundance: -
d_gene: -
CDR3nt: TGCGCCAGCAGCCAAGTCGCGGCCTCCTACAATGAGCAGTTCTTC
CDR3aa: CASSQVAASYNEQFF

j_gene: TRBJ2-3
v_gene: TRBV5-1
abundance: -
d_gene: -
CDR3nt: TGCGCCAGCAGCTTCATTGGCGGAGGCACAGATACGCAGTATTTT
CDR3aa: CASSFIGGGTDTQYF

j_gene: TRBJ2-7
v_gene: TRBV29-1
abundance: -
d_gene: -
CDR3nt: TGCAGCGTTGAGGGACTTCAGGGAGGCTACGAGCAGTACTTC
CDR3aa: CSVEGLQGGYEQYF

j_gene: TRBJ2-3
v_gene: TRBV5-5
abundance: -
d_gene: -
CDR3nt: TGTGCCAGCAGCATCGGACAGAACACAGATACGCAGTATTTT
CDR3aa: CASSIGQNTDTQYF

j_gene: TRBJ2-1
v_gene: TRBV11-3
abundance: -
d_gene: -
CDR3nt: TGTGCCAGCAGCCCAACCCGAGGTATCGGATACAATGAGCAGTTCTTC
CDR3aa: CASSPTRGIGYNEQFF

j_gene: TRBJ2-3
v_gene: TRBV11-3
abundance: -
d_gene: TRBD2
CDR3nt: TGTGCCAGCAGCAAACGACTAGCGGGAGTTGGCACAGATACGCAGTATTTT
CDR3aa: CASSKRLAGVGTDTQYF

j_gene: TRBJ1-2
v_gene: TRBV5-1
abundance: -
d_gene: -
CDR3nt: TGCGCCAGCAGCTTGGGCCCAACAGGGAAATCCGCCTATGGCTACACCTTC
CDR3aa: CASSLGPTGKSAYGYTF

j_gene: TRBJ2-5
v_gene: TRBV5-4
abundance: -
d_gene: -
CDR3nt: TGTGCCAGCAGCTTGGGCGGAGGTCAAGAGACCCAGTACTTC
CDR3aa: CASSLGGGQETQYF

j_gene: TRBJ1-3
v_gene: TRBV3-1/TRBV3-2
abundance: once
d_gene: -
CDR3nt: TGTGCCAGCAGCCTTCCCACTCGGGGCTCTGGAAACACCATATATTTT
CDR3aa: CASSLPTRGSGNTIYF

j_gene: TRBJ2-4
v_gene: TRBV4-2
abundance: few
d_gene: -
CDR3nt: TGTGCCAGCAGCCAAGATCGTCTAGGTGGAAACATTCAGTACTTC
CDR3aa: CASSQDRLGGNIQYF

j_gene: TRBJ2-3
v_gene: TRBV5-8
abundance: -
d_gene: -
CDR3nt: TGTGCCAGCAGCTTCAGTTATACGCAGTATTTT
CDR3aa: CASSFSYTQYF

j_gene: TRBJ1-1
v_gene: TRBV10-2
abundance: -
d_gene: -
CDR3nt: TGCGCCAGCAGTGAGTCAACGTCTACAGGAGCTTTCTTT
CDR3aa: CASSESTSTGAFF

j_gene: TRBJ1-5
v_gene: TRBV30
abundance: once
d_gene: -
CDR3nt: TGTGCCTGGAGTGTCCAAAGCAATCAGCCCCAGCATTTT
CDR3aa: CAWSVQSNQPQHF

j_gene: TRBJ2-2
v_gene: TRBV7-3
abundance: -
d_gene: TRBD2
CDR3nt: TGTGCCAGCAGCTCGACTAGCGGGAGGATAGACACCGGGGAGCTGTTTTTT
CDR3aa: CASSSTSGRIDTGELFF

j_gene: TRBJ1-5
v_gene: TRBV29-1
abundance: -
d_gene: -
CDR3nt: TGCAGCGCCAGGGTTCCCAATCAGCCCCAGCATTTT
CDR3aa: CSARVPNQPQHF

j_gene: TRBJ2-7
v_gene: TRBV29-1
abundance: -
d_gene: TRBD1
CDR3nt: TGCAGCGGCCGGACAGGGATTAGTGACGAGCAGTACTTC
CDR3aa: CSGRTGISDEQYF

j_gene: TRBJ2-1
v_gene: TRBV7-2
abundance: -
d_gene: TRBD2
CDR3nt: TGTGCCAGCAGCACCCCGGGACTAGCGGGGAGGAATGAGCAGTTCTTC
CDR3aa: CASSTPGLAGRNEQFF

j_gene: TRBJ2-1
v_gene: TRBV7-3
abundance: -
d_gene: TRBD1
CDR3nt: TGTGCCAGCAGCTCCACTGGGACAGGGGACCCGCAGCAGTTCTTC
CDR3aa: CASSSTGTGDPQQFF

j_gene: TRBJ2-7
v_gene: TRBV28
abundance: -
d_gene: -
CDR3nt: TGTGCCAGCAGTTTGTCCGGGAATCCCTACGAGCAGTACTTC
CDR3aa: CASSLSGNPYEQYF

j_gene: TRBJ1-2
v_gene: TRBV19
abundance: -
d_gene: -
CDR3nt: TGTGCCAGTAGTATGCGAAGAGACTATGGCTACACCTTC
CDR3aa: CASSMRRDYGYTF

j_gene: TRBJ2-7
v_gene: TRBV27
abundance: -
d_gene: TRBD1
CDR3nt: TGTGCCAGCAGTAGATGGACAGGAAGGGTCGAGCAGTACTTC
CDR3aa: CASSRWTGRVEQYF

j_gene: TRBJ1-4
v_gene: TRBV19
abundance: -
d_gene: TRBD1
CDR3nt: TGTGCCAGTAACGGCAGGGGGAACAATGAAAAACTGTTTTTT
CDR3aa: CASNGRGNNEKLFF

j_gene: TRBJ1-2
v_gene: TRBV4-3
abundance: once
d_gene: TRBD1
CDR3nt: TGCGCCAGCAGCCAGCCATCAGGGGGCTCGGACTATGGCTACACCTTC
CDR3aa: CASSQPSGGSDYGYTF

j_gene: TRBJ2-2
v_gene: TRBV7-9
abundance: -
d_gene: -
CDR3nt: TGTGCCAGCAGCTTAATTATCGGTGAGTGCACCGGGGAGCTGTTTTTT
CDR3aa: CASSLIIGECTGELFF

j_gene: TRBJ1-2
v_gene: TRBV7-8
abundance: -
d_gene: TRBD1
CDR3nt: TGTGCCAGCAGCTCGGTTCCGGGACAGGGGGCTATGACTAACTATGGCTACACCTTC
CDR3aa: CASSSVPGQGAMTNYGYTF

j_gene: TRBJ1-5
v_gene: TRBV19
abundance: -
d_gene: -
CDR3nt: TGTGCCAGTAGCAGGGGAGGGGATCAGCCCCAGCATTTT
CDR3aa: CASSRGGDQPQHF

j_gene: TRBJ1-4
v_gene: TRBV7-9
abundance: -
d_gene: TRBD1
CDR3nt: TGTGCCAGCAGCTTACTAAGCGGGACAGGGGGGGAAAAACTGTTTTTT
CDR3aa: CASSLLSGTGGEKLFF

j_gene: TRBJ2-3
v_gene: TRBV9
abundance: -
d_gene: TRBD2
CDR3nt: TGTGCCAGCAGGAGAGATGGACTAGCGGGAGGGCCCCGCACAGATACGCAGTATTTT
CDR3aa: CASRRDGLAGGPRTDTQYF

j_gene: TRBJ2-3
v_gene: TRBV4-2
abundance: -
d_gene: -
CDR3nt: TGTGCCAGCAGCCCAAGCGGGCACCCCACGGATACGCAGTATTTT
CDR3aa: CASSPSGHPTDTQYF

j_gene: TRBJ1-3
v_gene: TRBV18
abundance: -
d_gene: -
CDR3nt: TGTGCCAGCTCACCGGAGGGAACTGGAAACACCATATATTTT
CDR3aa: CASSPEGTGNTIYF

j_gene: TRBJ2-3
v_gene: TRBV7-2
abundance: -
d_gene: TRBD1
CDR3nt: TGTGCCAGCAGCTGGGGACAGGCTAGCACAGATACGCAGTATTTT
CDR3aa: CASSWGQASTDTQYF